This T cell receptor (beta chain) was found in a study of cytomegalovirus exposure and HLA in healthy donors. Nominally healthy donors were sampled, though unrecorded immune exposures were likely. Remarks on this clone: Its specificity is unknown.

The PCR contained 60 Vbeta and 13 Jbeta primers. Some clones are missing from TCRdb's copy, which holds only in-frame ones; the method was immunoSEQ multiplex PCR. This table holds 120,000 or so clones, under 85% found once. The CDR3 totals 15 residues. Looked up from germline, CDR1 is SGDLS and CDR2 is YYNGEE. Trimming pared 4 bases from V and 3 bases from J, leaving 14 bases between. Study results and limitations: DRB1 had the most TCR associations and HLA-C the fewest, a later analysis found, with rates varying by HLA locus.

The V call is TRBV9, the J call TRBJ2-1; D is unresolved. The specimen was PBMCs. This clonotype was obtained from a woman between 45 and 60 years old in good health and CMV-seropositive. CDR3 amino acids: CASSTQAQFYNEQFF. The DNA for the CDR3 is TGTGCCAGCAGCACCCAAGCTCAATTCTACAATGAGCAGTTCTTC.